A single sample gave rise to the 2 T cell receptor beta chains below, sequenced in a study of blood T cell repertoires in COVID-19. The method was immunoSEQ multiplex PCR; TCRdb's version includes in-frame clones alone and lacks a portion of them. The table lists roughly 340,000 clones, around nine tenths of them singletons. Sample: peripheral blood. All receptors derive from a woman between 65 and 79 years old with COVID-19, enrolled during active disease.

The chain has TRBV3-1 (or the pseudogene TRBV3-2) and TRBJ2-1, with D possibly TRBD2 on 6 matching bases. CDR3 size: 15 residues. Trimming pared 0 bases from V and 7 bases from J, leaving 13 bases between. Per germline, CDR1 LGHDT and CDR2 YNNKEL (reference sequence). The CDR3 loop reads CASSQEERATNEQFF. CDR3 bases: TGTGCCAGCAGCCAAGAGGAGCGGGCGACGAATGAGCAGTTCTTC.

This clone was picked up a small number of times. J is TRBJ1-1 and V is TRBV12-5; no clear D. Deletions cut 3 bases from V and 1 base from J, with 6 bases between. CDR3 length: 13 amino acids. Germline CDR1 LGHNT, CDR2 FRNRAP. The CDR3: CASGLRGNTEAFF. DNA for the CDR3: TGTGCTAGTGGTTTACGGGGGAACACTGAAGCTTTCTTT.